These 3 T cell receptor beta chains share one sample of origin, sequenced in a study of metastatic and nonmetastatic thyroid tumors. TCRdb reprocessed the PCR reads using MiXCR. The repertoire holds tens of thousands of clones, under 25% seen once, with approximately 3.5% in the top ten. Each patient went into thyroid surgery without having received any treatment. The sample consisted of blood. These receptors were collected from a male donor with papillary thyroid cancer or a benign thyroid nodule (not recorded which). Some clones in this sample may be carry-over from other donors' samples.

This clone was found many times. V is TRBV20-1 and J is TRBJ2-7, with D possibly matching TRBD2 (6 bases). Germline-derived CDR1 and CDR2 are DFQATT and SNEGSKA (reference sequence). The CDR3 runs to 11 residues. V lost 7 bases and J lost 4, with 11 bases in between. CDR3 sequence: CSVREAYEQYF. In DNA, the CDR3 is TGCAGTGTTAGGGAGGCTTACGAGCAGTACTTC.

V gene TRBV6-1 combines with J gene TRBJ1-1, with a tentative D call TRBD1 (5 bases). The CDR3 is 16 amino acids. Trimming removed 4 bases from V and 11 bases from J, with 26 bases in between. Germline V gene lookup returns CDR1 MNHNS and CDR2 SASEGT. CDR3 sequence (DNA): TGTGCCAGCAGTGTAGATCGTTTGGGCTTCACCGGGGCGGCTTTCTTT. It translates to CASSVDRLGFTGAAFF.

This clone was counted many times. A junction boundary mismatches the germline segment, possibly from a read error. Here the CDR3 DNA reads TGTGCCAGCCTGCCGGGACAGTATAATCCACCCCTCCACTTT. It specifies CASLPGQYNPPLHF. The chain links TRBV6-1 to TRBJ1-6; TRBD1 aligns across 7 bases. There are 14 residues in the CDR3. Germline V gives CDR1 MNHNS, CDR2 SASEGT.